The entry below describes one T cell receptor beta chain. Its antigen is undetermined. The CDR3 consists of 13 residues. V was shortened by 0 bases and J by 6 bases, with 10 bases between the two germline ends. CDR1 and CDR2 (germline): SGHDT, YYEEEE. The stimulus was lysate of CMV-infected fibroblasts, 9 to 10 ug/mL. CD40L/CD69 double-negative CD45RO-high memory CD4+ T cells were collected. CD8+ T cells were removed from PBMCs prior to stimulation. This was the immunoSEQ version 4 assay in survey mode. Produced via immunoSEQ multiplex PCR; TCRdb's table is partial and in-frame only. The sample consists of fewer than 40,000 clones, 82% of them appearing once. This sample is drawn from a study of persistence of HIV-infected CD4 T cells. Looking at the study overall: Suppressive ART had lasted a median of 8 years.

The genes are TRBV5-6 and TRBJ2-7; D gene unclear. The clonotype originates from an adult woman with HIV who was CMV-seropositive. Sequences were derived from CD4+ T cells sorted from PBMCs after approximately 20-hour stimulation, sampled from a patient who received antiretroviral therapy. The CDR3 is CASSLAGVGEQYF. CDR3 nucleotide sequence: TGTGCCAGCAGCTTGGCCGGTGTTGGCGAGCAGTACTTC.